The 11 T cell receptor beta chains below come from one sample, sequenced in a study of blood T cell repertoires in COVID-19. Some clones are missing from TCRdb's copy, which holds only in-frame ones; the method was immunoSEQ multiplex PCR. This table holds over 200,000 clones, around 82% found once. Sequencing was carried out using peripheral blood. These receptors originate from a man aged 80 or over with acute or convalescent COVID-19.

This clone came up once. V is TRBV24-1 and J is TRBJ2-1, with 9 bases aligning to TRBD1. The V gene's germline CDR1 is KGHDR and CDR2 SFDVKD. With V trimmed by 4 bases and J by 0 bases, 6 bases remained unmatched. CDR3 length: 17 residues. The CDR3: CATSDHGTGNSYNEQFF. The CDR3 nucleotides read TGTGCCACCAGTGACCACGGGACAGGGAACTCCTACAATGAGCAGTTCTTC.

V gene TRBV6-2 or TRBV6-3 combines with J gene TRBJ2-3; TRBD2 agrees at 7 bases. From germline, CDR1 is MNHEY and CDR2 SVGEGT. The CDR3 contains 17 residues. V shed 0 bases and J 2 bases; nucleotides not matched to a gene: 8. CDR3 region: CASSYSSGVGSTDTQYF. For the CDR3, the DNA is TGTGCCAGCAGTTACTCGAGCGGGGTGGGATCCACAGATACGCAGTATTTT.

The V and J genes are TRBV10-3 and TRBJ2-1, with TRBD2 matching 8 bases. Looked up from germline, CDR1 is ENHRY and CDR2 is SYGVKD. This CDR3 spans 15 amino acids. V was pared by 4 bases and J by 5 bases, with 7 bases of the junction left unmatched. The CDR3 is CAISGLAGQNNEQFF. The CDR3 DNA sequence: TGTGCCATCAGTGGGCTAGCGGGTCAGAACAATGAGCAGTTCTTC.

This chain links TRBV11-2 with TRBJ1-2; 10 bases line up with TRBD1. This CDR3 is 14 amino acids long. Germline loops: CDR1 SGHAT, CDR2 FQNNGV. The J segment lost 3 bases and the V segment lost 5 bases, leaving 3 bases of the junction unmatched. The CDR3 DNA follows: TGTGCCAGCAGCGACGGACAGGGGGACTATGGCTACACCTTC. It translates to CASSDGQGDYGYTF. Variable domain in full (rest from reference TRBV11-2 and TRBJ1-2): EAGVAQSPRYKIIEKRQSVAFWCNPISGHATLYWYQQILGQGPKLLIQFQNNGVVDDSQLPKDRFSAERLKGVDSTLKIQPAKLEDSAVYLCASSDGQGDYGYTFGSGTRLTVV.

This clone was seen just once. In DNA, the CDR3 is TGTGCCAGCAGCCGAACCGGGACAGCCTACGAGCAGTACTTC. Encoded protein: CASSRTGTAYEQYF. The chain is built from TRBV3-1 (or the pseudogene TRBV3-2) and TRBJ2-7; 7 bases match TRBD1. The CDR3 sequence is 14 residues long. V trimming: 4 bases; J trimming: 2 bases; junction bases outside the gene matches: 5. CDR1 LGHDT and CDR2 YNNKEL come from the germline V gene (reference sequence).

The chain links TRBV4-1 to TRBJ2-1; weak D call: TRBD1 (6 bases). Trimming removed 0 bases from V and 3 bases from J, with 18 bases in between. CDR1 and CDR2 from the germline V gene are MGHRA and YSYEKL. The CDR3 consists of 18 residues. The CDR3 DNA reads TGCGCCAGCAGCCAAGATCTGGGGACATCTGATTACTACAATGAGCAGTTCTTC. It specifies CASSQDLGTSDYYNEQFF.

The chain joins TRBV10-3 to TRBJ2-7, with 8 bases identical to TRBD1. Germline loops: CDR1 ENHRY, CDR2 SYGVKD. CDR3 length equals 15 residues. The V and J ends lost 3 bases and 5 bases, in that order; junction bases with no gene match: 9. CDR3 residues: CAISDLTGEMDEQYF. CDR3 DNA: TGTGCCATCAGTGACCTGACAGGGGAAATGGACGAGCAGTACTTC.

The chain joins TRBV18 to TRBJ1-1; D possibly corresponds to TRBD1 (5 bases). Trimming took off 1 base at V and 0 bases at J, with 15 bases between the two ends. The CDR3 covers 17 residues. The V gene's germline CDR1 is KGHSH and CDR2 LQKENI. CDR3 sequence reads: CASSPQWGGALNTEAFF. In nucleotides, the CDR3 is TGTGCCAGCTCACCACAGTGGGGCGGGGCGTTGAACACTGAAGCTTTCTTT.

The rearrangement joins TRBV28 to TRBJ2-7; D is ambiguous. The CDR3 is 15 amino acids. Germline loops: CDR1 MDHEN, CDR2 SYDVKM. Trimming removed 6 bases from V and 2 bases from J, with 17 bases in between. The CDR3 protein is CASRPEAENPYEQYF. For the CDR3, the DNA is TGTGCCAGCAGGCCCGAGGCAGAGAATCCCTACGAGCAGTACTTC.

V and J are TRBV18 and TRBJ2-1; 7 bases align to TRBD1. CDR3 length: 14 residues. The V and J ends lost 11 bases and 7 bases, in that order; junction bases with no gene match: 14. Germline V gene sequence: CDR1 KGHSH, CDR2 LQKENI. For the CDR3, the DNA is TGTGCCTCCACCGAGGGGGCGTTCGGGAATGAGCAGTTCTTC. Translation: CASTEGAFGNEQFF.

The V and J genes are TRBV15 and TRBJ1-1; D unresolved. Germline values: CDR1 LNHNV, CDR2 YYDKDF (reference sequence). The CDR3 is 13 amino acids. Deletions cut 8 bases from V and 0 bases from J, with 10 bases between. The CDR3 nucleotides read TGTGCCACCTTTAACAGCATGAACACTGAAGCTTTCTTT. The encoded protein is CATFNSMNTEAFF.